Listed below are T cell receptor beta chains from one sample, sequenced in a study of OX40 agonist ivuxolimab in advanced cancers. Libraries were prepared by immunoSEQ multiplex PCR; TCRdb keeps only in-frame clonotypes and omits some of them. The sample has under 55,000 clones; 80% to 90% are singletons. This material consisted of CD4+ or CD8+ T cells sorted from blood, taken in a trial of the OX40 agonist ivuxolimab. These TCRs come from an adult with an advanced solid tumor such as melanoma, head and neck, liver or kidney cancer. Both conserved end residues are part of each CDR3. A D gene is named only where the DNA matches it firmly. Clone sizes are given selectively: once, few, many, or a class where the clone is expanded.

>NA|TRBV30|TRBJ2-7|TRBD1
TGTGCCTGGAGTGCGACAGGGGACCACGAGCAGTACTTC
CAWSATGDHEQYF
>NA|TRBV14|TRBJ2-1|TRBD1
TGTGCCAGCAGCCTTCCGGGACAGGGGTGGAATGAGCAGTTCTTC
CASSLPGQGWNEQFF
>NA|TRBV6-1|TRBJ2-7|NA
TGTGCCAGTGAGGGGGCGGGGACACCTTACGAGCAGTACTTC
CASEGAGTPYEQYF
>NA|TRBV28|TRBJ1-1|NA
TGTGCCAGCAGTCGTTACAGGGCTGGGGGCACTGAAGCTTTCTTT
CASSRYRAGGTEAFF
>NA|TRBV5-4|TRBJ2-1|NA
TGTGCCAGCAGCTTGGGGGCGTATGAGCAGTTCTTC
CASSLGAYEQFF
>NA|TRBV28|TRBJ1-2|NA
TGTGCCAGCAGTTTAAGGGGGTATGGCTACACCTTC
CASSLRGYGYTF
>NA|TRBV19|TRBJ1-2|NA
TGTGCCAGTAGTATCGACAGCCTCTATGGCTACACCTTC
CASSIDSLYGYTF
>few|TRBV10-2|TRBJ2-1|NA
TGCGCCAGCAGCACAGTGACCCCCTACAATGAGCAGTTCTTC
CASSTVTPYNEQFF
>few|TRBV6-6|TRBJ2-2|NA
TGTGCCAGCAGTTACCTCAAGGGGATCGGGGAGCTGTTTTTT
CASSYLKGIGELFF
>NA|TRBV6-5|TRBJ2-3|NA
TGTGCCAGCAGTTACTCGAGGGTCACAGATACGCAGTATTTT
CASSYSRVTDTQYF
>NA|TRBV10-3|TRBJ2-5|NA
TGTGCCATCAGTGAGGTGGAACAGACCCAGTACTTC
CAISEVEQTQYF
>NA|TRBV6-1|TRBJ2-7|TRBD1
TGTGCCAGCAGTGATGGAACAGGGGAGTACGAGCAGTACTTC
CASSDGTGEYEQYF
>few|TRBV19|TRBJ1-1|TRBD1
TGTGCCAGTAACACAGGGGGCTCTGAAGCTTTCTTT
CASNTGGSEAFF
>NA|TRBV7-2|TRBJ2-3|TRBD2
TGTGCCAGCAGCTCTAAACAACTAGCGGGGGTTAAAGGCACAGATACGCAGTATTTT
CASSSKQLAGVKGTDTQYF
>NA|TRBV27|TRBJ1-6|TRBD1
TGTGCCAGCAGTTTTCAGGGGGCGAATTCACCCCTCCACTTT
CASSFQGANSPLHF
>NA|TRBV5-1|TRBJ2-3|NA
TGCGCCAGCAGCTTGGTGGGGGGAAAGCCAGATACGCAGTATTTT
CASSLVGGKPDTQYF
>once|TRBV30|TRBJ1-1|NA
TGTGCCTGGAGTCAGGGGAAGAACACTGAAGCTTTCTTT
CAWSQGKNTEAFF
>NA|TRBV5-6|TRBJ2-5|NA
TGTGCCAGCAGCTTGGTAGCAGCCAAAAGGGGCCAAGAGACCCAGTACTTC
CASSLVAAKRGQETQYF
>NA|TRBV14|TRBJ2-2|NA
TGTGCCAGCAGCCAAGCAAGGGTCTATAGGGTAACGGCCGGGGAGCTGTTTTTT
CASSQARVYRVTAGELFF
>NA|TRBV9|TRBJ1-1|NA
TGTGCCAGCAGCGTAGCTGGGGTAAACACTGAAGCTTTCTTT
CASSVAGVNTEAFF
>NA|TRBV15|TRBJ2-5|NA
TGTGCCACCAGCACCCAGCGTGGACAGTATAAAGAGACCCAGTACTTC
CATSTQRGQYKETQYF
>NA|TRBV15|TRBJ1-6|TRBD1
TGTGCCACCAGCAGGCAGGGGGTGTGGAATAATTCACCCCTCCACTTT
CATSRQGVWNNSPLHF
>NA|TRBV10-3|TRBJ1-1|NA
TGTGCCATCAGTGGGCGAGACACTGAAGCTTTCTTT
CAISGRDTEAFF
>few|TRBV19|TRBJ2-3|TRBD2
TGTGCCAGTAGTTCCCTTATAGCGGGAGGTGGAGATACGCAGTATTTT
CASSSLIAGGGDTQYF
>NA|TRBV2|TRBJ2-7|NA
TGTGCCAGCAGTACCCCCCCGGTGTACGAGCAGTACTTC
CASSTPPVYEQYF
>NA|TRBV27|TRBJ2-5|TRBD1
TGTGCCACCCAATATACCGGGACAGGGCAAGAGACCCAGTACTTC
CATQYTGTGQETQYF
>NA|TRBV5-4|TRBJ2-2|NA
TGTGCCAGCAGTTCTGACACCCACACCGGGGAGCTGTTTTTT
CASSSDTHTGELFF
>NA|TRBV7-2|TRBJ1-1|TRBD1
TGTGCCAGCAGCTTAGTACAGGGGGTCGGTGAAGCTTTCTTT
CASSLVQGVGEAFF
>NA|TRBV2|TRBJ1-2|NA
TGTGCCAGCAGTCAACAGATAAACTATGGCTACACCTTC
CASSQQINYGYTF
>NA|TRBV6-1|TRBJ1-1|NA
TGTGCCAGCAGTGCTAACACTGAAGCTTTCTTT
CASSANTEAFF
>NA|TRBV5-1|TRBJ1-2|NA
TGCGCCAGCAGCTTGGGCAGCCATCCATACTATGGCTACACCTTC
CASSLGSHPYYGYTF
>NA|TRBV6-4|TRBJ2-3|NA
TGTGCCAGCAGTGACAGGACAGATACGCAGTATTTT
CASSDRTDTQYF
>NA|TRBV7-8|TRBJ1-5|NA
TGTGCCAGCAGCGGGATGGACATCGGCAATCAGCCCCAGCATTTT
CASSGMDIGNQPQHF
>few|TRBV5-1|TRBJ2-7|TRBD2
TGCGCCAGCAGTTTAGGATTAGCGGGGGGCCCCTTATACGAGCAGTACTTC
CASSLGLAGGPLYEQYF
>NA|TRBV18|TRBJ2-7|TRBD1
TGTGCCAGCTCACACAGGGGGCCCTACGAGCAGTACTTC
CASSHRGPYEQYF
>NA|TRBV6-1|TRBJ2-1|NA
TGTGCCAGCAGTGCTCAGAGCTCCTACAATGAGCAGTTCTTC
CASSAQSSYNEQFF
>NA|TRBV6-5|TRBJ2-3|TRBD2
TGTGCCAGCCGCTCAGGGGTAGCGGGGAGTAGGCAGTATTTT
CASRSGVAGSRQYF
>NA|TRBV30|TRBJ2-7|NA
TGTGCCTGGAGGAGGCGGGCCTTCGCCTACGAGCAGTACTTC
CAWRRRAFAYEQYF
>NA|TRBV5-4|TRBJ2-2|NA
TGTGCCAGCAGCTTGGAACGGACCCTGAACACCGGGGAGCTGTTTTTT
CASSLERTLNTGELFF
>NA|TRBV5-1|TRBJ1-3|TRBD1
TGCGCCAGCAGCTTGGCCGGGACAGATGGAAACACCATATATTTT
CASSLAGTDGNTIYF
>NA|TRBV28|TRBJ1-2|NA
TGTGCCAGCAGACCGACGGGATATGGCTACACCTTC
CASRPTGYGYTF
>NA|TRBV6-4|TRBJ2-1|TRBD2
TGTGCCAGCAGTCCCATAGCGGGCTCCTACAATGAGCAGTTCTTC
CASSPIAGSYNEQFF
>NA|TRBV10-2|TRBJ2-7|TRBD2
TGCGCCAGCAGTGATCGCCAGGGAGGGGAGCAGTACTTC
CASSDRQGGEQYF
>NA|TRBV6-5|TRBJ1-5|TRBD1
TGTGCCAGCAGCCGACAGGGGGGCAATCAGCCCCAGCATTTT
CASSRQGGNQPQHF
>NA|TRBV2|TRBJ2-7|TRBD1
TGTGCCAGCAGTGGTTACCGGGACAGGAGGGACTTC
CASSGYRDRRDF
>NA|TRBV28|TRBJ2-5|NA
TGTGCCAGCAGAGCCCCCCAAGAGACCCAGTACTTC
CASRAPQETQYF
>NA|TRBV28|TRBJ2-5|NA
TGTGCCAGCAGTTTTGGCAGGGTCACGGAGACCCAGTACTTC
CASSFGRVTETQYF
>NA|TRBV5-1|TRBJ2-7|TRBD1
TGCGCCAGCAGCTCCACCGGGACAGGTGTGGTAGAGCAGTACTTC
CASSSTGTGVVEQYF
>NA|TRBV6-1|TRBJ1-6|NA
TGTGCCAGCAGTGAAGTAGCAGTGAATTCACCCCTCCACTTT
CASSEVAVNSPLHF
>NA|TRBV28|TRBJ2-5|NA
TGTGCCAGCAGTTTTCGGTCCCCCTTAAAGCAGTACTTC
CASSFRSPLKQYF
>NA|TRBV12-1|TRBJ2-2|NA
TGTGCCAGCAGCTTTGTAGGCGGGGCCCTAACCACCGGGGAGCTGTTTTTT
CASSFVGGALTTGELFF
>NA|TRBV5-4|TRBJ2-5|TRBD1
TGTGCCAGCAGCCTGACAGGGCTCCAAGAGACCCAGTACTTC
CASSLTGLQETQYF
>NA|TRBV6-5|TRBJ2-1|TRBD1
TGTGCCAGCAGTACAGGGGTAGGTAATGAGCAGTTCTTC
CASSTGVGNEQFF
>NA|TRBV29-1|TRBJ1-1|TRBD1
TGCAGCGCCTCTCCAGGGGGGAACACTGAAGCTTTCTTT
CSASPGGNTEAFF
>NA|TRBV28|TRBJ1-5|TRBD1
TGTGCCAGCAGCCCCGGGACAGGACGCAATCAGCCCCAGCATTTT
CASSPGTGRNQPQHF